This is a list of T cell receptor beta chains from one sample in a study of blood T cell repertoires in COVID-19. The protocol was immunoSEQ multiplex PCR, while the TCRdb copy is restricted to in-frame clones and leaves out a portion. The table shows a few hundred thousand clones, with roughly 86% occurring only once. The sample consisted of peripheral blood. The receptors stem from a human donor in a cohort sampled during active COVID-19. The CDR3 runs from the conserved cysteine through the conserved F or W. Each record gives: D gene, J gene, V gene, clone size, CDR3 DNA, CDR3 protein. D genes are given only for firm matches. Where a row states a size, it is once, few, many or the class of an expanded clone; other rows omit it.

TRBD1 | TRBJ2-7 | TRBV7-2 | . | TGTGCCAGCAGCTCGGGACAGGGGATCATCGAGCAGTACTTC | CASSSGQGIIEQYF
. | TRBJ1-1 | TRBV12-3/TRBV12-4 | . | TGTGCCAGCAGGGGCCCCGGGAACACTGAAGCTTTCTTT | CASRGPGNTEAFF
. | TRBJ1-3 | TRBV3-1/TRBV3-2 | . | TGTGCCAGCCGCGCAGGGTCTGGAAACACCATATATTTT | CASRAGSGNTIYF
. | TRBJ1-4 | TRBV4-2 | . | TGTGCCAGCAGCGACTCGGGAGTTTTTAATGAAAAACTGTTTTTT | CASSDSGVFNEKLFF
TRBD2 | TRBJ2-1 | TRBV11-3 | . | TGTGCCAGCAGCTTTAGCGGGGGTGCATATGAGCAGTTCTTC | CASSFSGGAYEQFF
. | TRBJ2-6 | TRBV6-2/TRBV6-3 | . | TGTGCCAGCAGTTACTCCGGGTCTGGGGCCAACGTCCTGACTTTC | CASSYSGSGANVLTF
. | TRBJ2-7 | TRBV7-3 | . | TGTGCCAGCAGCACCGGGGGAGCTTCCTACGAGCAGTACTTC | CASSTGGASYEQYF
. | TRBJ1-2 | TRBV7-2 | . | TGTGCCAGCAGCTTACAGTACCATGGCTACACCTTC | CASSLQYHGYTF
. | TRBJ2-3 | TRBV11-2 | . | TGTGCCAGCAGCTTAGATCCACACAGCCTTAGCACAGATACGCAGTATTTT | CASSLDPHSLSTDTQYF
. | TRBJ1-2 | TRBV4-3 | . | TGCGCCAGCAGCCAAGATAGTAAGGGGGTGCGTCGTGGCTACACCTTC | CASSQDSKGVRRGYTF
. | TRBJ2-1 | TRBV15 | . | TGTGCCACACAATCCGGGAGCGGTCGGAATGAGCAGTTCTTC | CATQSGSGRNEQFF
TRBD1 | TRBJ1-2 | TRBV6-5 | . | TGTGCCAGCAGTAAGGACATACAGGGGTACTATGGCTACACCTTC | CASSKDIQGYYGYTF
. | TRBJ1-2 | TRBV7-5 | . | TGTGCCAGAAGCTCTTACCACCCGGGATGGGGGGTTTATGGCTACACCTTC | CARSSYHPGWGVYGYTF
TRBD1 | TRBJ2-3 | TRBV5-4 | . | TGTGCCAGCAGCCCAGGGGCCCCGGGACAGGGGGCTATCGCAACGGATACGCAGTATTTT | CASSPGAPGQGAIATDTQYF
. | TRBJ2-7 | TRBV28 | . | TGTGCCAGTCTTTCGGGGGTCTCCTACGAGCAGTACTTC | CASLSGVSYEQYF
TRBD2 | TRBJ2-1 | TRBV6-6 | . | TGTGCCAGCAGTTACTTAGGCGGGAGTGTTGATGAGCAGTTCTTC | CASSYLGGSVDEQFF
. | TRBJ1-2 | TRBV29-1 | . | TGCAGCGTCTCCTTACGGGACTCTCAGAGCTACACCTTC | CSVSLRDSQSYTF
TRBD1 | TRBJ2-7 | TRBV24-1 | few | TGTGCCACCAGTGATTCGCCGGGACAGGGTTACGAGCAGTACTTC | CATSDSPGQGYEQYF
. | TRBJ1-1 | TRBV4-3 | . | TGCGCCAGCAGCCACGGCGGGCAGCCGAACACTGAAGCTTTCTTT | CASSHGGQPNTEAFF
TRBD1 | TRBJ2-1 | TRBV13 | . | TGTGCCAGCAGCTTAATCAGGACAGGATACAATGAGCAGTTCTTC | CASSLIRTGYNEQFF
. | TRBJ1-1 | TRBV10-2 | . | TGCGCCAGCAGTGCTCAGGTGAACACTGAAGCTTTCTTT | CASSAQVNTEAFF
TRBD2 | TRBJ2-3 | TRBV6-6 | . | TGTGCCAGCAGAGATCTAGCGGGAGCATACGATACGCAGTATTTT | CASRDLAGAYDTQYF
. | TRBJ1-1 | TRBV19 | . | TGTGCCAGTAGTATCTTGGGGCAGACAGGGAACACTGAAGCTTTCTTT | CASSILGQTGNTEAFF
TRBD2 | TRBJ2-7 | TRBV27 | . | TGTGCCAGCAGTCTCGGGACTAGCGGGAGATGGGCGTACGAGCAGTACTTC | CASSLGTSGRWAYEQYF
. | TRBJ1-1 | TRBV11-3 | . | TGTGCCAGCAGCTCCCTTCCCGACACTGAAGCTTTCTTT | CASSSLPDTEAFF
. | TRBJ1-2 | TRBV15 | . | TGTGCCACCAGCCGGGGGAGGGACGGGGATGGCTACACCTTC | CATSRGRDGDGYTF
TRBD1 | TRBJ1-1 | TRBV9 | once | TGTGCCAGCAGCGGGGAACAGGGGCGCGGCACTGAAGCTTTCTTT | CASSGEQGRGTEAFF
TRBD2 | TRBJ2-7 | TRBV28 | . | TGTGCCAGCAGTTGGGGAGGGGCTAGGATGAACTTC | CASSWGGARMNF
. | TRBJ1-2 | TRBV4-3 | . | TGCGCCAGCAGCCAAGAAGGAGGGTTTGGTGGCTACACCTTC | CASSQEGGFGGYTF
TRBD2 | TRBJ2-6 | TRBV27 | . | TGTGCCAGCAGTTCTAGCGGGAGGGGCCTCCCTGGGGCCAACGTCCTGACTTTC | CASSSSGRGLPGANVLTF
TRBD1 | TRBJ2-7 | TRBV30 | . | TGTGCCTGGAGTGACAGGGGCGAGCAGTACTTC | CAWSDRGEQYF
. | TRBJ1-4 | TRBV19 | . | TGTGCCTCGAGAGATGCAACTAATGAAAAACTGTTTTTT | CASRDATNEKLFF
. | TRBJ2-6 | TRBV6-6 | . | TGTGCGGTAGGCGGGCGAGGCGTTGGGGCCAACGTCCTGACTTTC | CAVGGRGVGANVLTF
. | TRBJ2-7 | TRBV25-1 | . | TGTGCCAGCAGTGAAGGGGTGAGGGGAGGCGAGCAGTACTTC | CASSEGVRGGEQYF
TRBD1 | TRBJ1-2 | TRBV30 | . | TGTGCCTGGAGGCCCCTCAAATCCGGGACAGGGGTTCTCTATGGCTACACCTTC | CAWRPLKSGTGVLYGYTF
. | TRBJ1-2 | TRBV27 | . | TGTGCCACCTCGACAGCTAACTATGGCTACACCTTC | CATSTANYGYTF
. | TRBJ1-2 | TRBV6-6 | . | TGTGCCAGCACACCGGAGTTGGTGAGCGGCTACACCTTC | CASTPELVSGYTF
TRBD1 | TRBJ1-5 | TRBV27 | once | TGTGCCAGCAGTTCCCGGGACAGACTCTACACTCTCGGGGAGCCCCAGCATTTT | CASSSRDRLYTLGEPQHF
TRBD1 | TRBJ1-1 | TRBV10-3 | . | TGTGCCATCAGGGGGACAGGGGTGAACACTGAAGCTTTCTTT | CAIRGTGVNTEAFF
. | TRBJ2-7 | TRBV7-3 | few | TGTGCCAGCAGCATTCCCAGGGGCGAGCAGTACTTC | CASSIPRGEQYF
TRBD1 | TRBJ2-7 | TRBV5-5 | . | TGTGCCAGCAGCTTTTGGGACAGGGTGGCCTACGAGCAGTACTTC | CASSFWDRVAYEQYF